This passage covers 14 T cell receptor beta chains from one sample sequenced in a study of Ad26.COV2.S vaccination and SARS-CoV-2 variants. Sample treatment: around 19 received Ad26.COV2.S at low or high dose, single or two shots; about 5 received placebo; per-sample allocation not given. Material that was analyzed had been drawn on day 63 after the first vaccine or placebo injection. TCRdb's table, derived via immunoSEQ multiplex PCR, lists solely in-frame clones and lacks some. The profile shows about 350,000 clones, around 89% of them singletons. The source was peripheral blood, collected in a trial of Ad26.COV2.S vaccine versus placebo. These receptor sequences come from a person aged 18 to 65 who received the Ad26.COV2.S COVID-19 vaccine or a placebo.

V and J are TRBV10-3 and TRBJ1-1; 7 bases match TRBD1. The germline gives CDR1 ENHRY, CDR2 SYGVKD. With 4 bases clipped from V and 0 bases from J, the junction kept 8 bases outside the gene matches. The CDR3 spans 16 residues. The CDR3 here is CAISGDSRGLNTEAFF. The CDR3 DNA is TGTGCCATCAGTGGGGACAGTAGGGGTTTGAACACTGAAGCTTTCTTT.

The V call is TRBV27, the J call TRBJ1-2, with 8 bases aligning to TRBD1. Trimming removed 1 base from V and 3 bases from J; junction bases left unmatched: 10. This CDR3 is 17 amino acids long. In germline, CDR1 is MNHEY, CDR2 SMNVEV (reference sequence). The CDR3 is CASSLFGPGQGYYGYTF. CDR3 in DNA: TGTGCCAGCAGTTTATTCGGCCCCGGACAGGGTTACTATGGCTACACCTTC.

The rearrangement joins TRBV4-1 to TRBJ2-1; D gene uncertain. Per germline, CDR1 MGHRA and CDR2 YSYEKL. The V gene lost 1 base and the J gene lost 7 bases, with 8 bases spanning the gap. This CDR3 region has 13 residues. The CDR3: CASSQAPLNEQFF. The CDR3 DNA is TGCGCCAGCAGCCAAGCCCCCCTTAATGAGCAGTTCTTC.

The chain carries TRBV11-2 and TRBJ2-7; D possibly corresponds to TRBD1 (6 bases). Germline V gene lookup returns CDR1 SGHAT and CDR2 FQNNGV. V was shortened by 4 bases and J by 3 bases, with 10 bases between the two germline ends. The CDR3 is 13 residues long. CDR3 protein: CASSSTGFYEQYF. CDR3 DNA sequence: TGTGCCAGCAGCTCTACAGGGTTCTACGAGCAGTACTTC.

This chain uses TRBV11-3 with TRBJ2-1, with a weak D call TRBD2 (7 bases). Between the trimmed V and J ends, which lost 3 bases and 6 bases, there was a span of 15 bases. From germline, CDR1 is SGHNT and CDR2 YENEEA. This CDR3 is 15 amino acids long. CDR3 nucleotide sequence: TGTGCCAGCAGCTTGTGGGGGGGCAAGTCCAATGAGCAGTTCTTC. Translation: CASSLWGGKSNEQFF. The full variable domain, with the rest looked up from reference TRBV11-3 and TRBJ2-1, is EAGVVQSPRYKIIEKKQPVAFWCNPISGHNTLYWYLQNLGQGPELLIRYENEEAVDDSQLPKDRFSAERLKGVDSTLKIQPAELGDSAVYLCASSLWGGKSNEQFFGPGTRLTVL.

The V call is TRBV6-5, the J call TRBJ1-1; D is uncertain. This CDR3 comprises 11 residues. The V end lost 8 bases, the J end lost 3 bases, and 7 bases lay between the germline ends. Looked up from germline, CDR1 is MNHEY and CDR2 is SVGAGI. CDR3 nucleotide sequence: TGTGCCAGCCAAAGGGACACTGAAGCTTTCTTT. Its translation: CASQRDTEAFF.

The genes are TRBV11-2 and TRBJ1-3; 8 nucleotides match TRBD1. The CDR3 spans 16 residues. Unmatched junction bases numbered 6, after V lost 3 bases and J lost 2 bases. The germline gives CDR1 SGHAT, CDR2 FQNNGV. CDR3 coding DNA: TGTGCCAGCAGCTTCGGGCAGGGGGCGCCTGGAAACACCATATATTTT. Translating it yields CASSFGQGAPGNTIYF. The full variable domain, in which reference TRBV11-2 and TRBJ1-3 provide the parts outside the CDR3, is EAGVAQSPRYKIIEKRQSVAFWCNPISGHATLYWYQQILGQGPKLLIQFQNNGVVDDSQLPKDRFSAERLKGVDSTLKIQPAKLEDSAVYLCASSFGQGAPGNTIYFGEGSWLTVV.

CDR3 sequence (DNA): TGTGCCAGCAGCCAAGCCGGGACAGGGGGCCTCCCGGGGGATGAGCAGTTCTTC. Encoded protein: CASSQAGTGGLPGDEQFF. The chain recombines TRBV4-2 with TRBJ2-1; 12 bases line up with TRBD1. J was trimmed by 8 bases and V by 1 base; bases with no gene match: 12. Germline assignment: CDR1 LGHNA and CDR2 YNFKEQ. The CDR3 covers 18 residues.

The V gene is TRBV6-6, the J gene TRBJ1-1; D gene unclear. Trimming removed 6 bases at V and 5 bases at J, with 10 bases between. The germline V gene encodes CDR1 MNHNY and CDR2 SVGAGI (reference sequence). The CDR3 runs to 12 residues. The CDR3 region has the DNA TGTGCCAGCAGCTCGGGAATTACTGAAGCTTTCTTT. Residues: CASSSGITEAFF.

The chain uses TRBV4-1 and TRBJ2-2, with 12 bases identical to TRBD2. V dropped 7 bases and J dropped 1; count of bases not matched to a gene: 10. CDR3 size: 18 residues. The germline V gene has CDR1 MGHRA and CDR2 YSYEKL. The CDR3 spells CASTETPGLAGNTGELFF. In nucleotides, the CDR3 is TGCGCCAGCACCGAGACCCCGGGACTAGCGGGGAACACCGGGGAGCTGTTTTTT.

The chain employs TRBV6-8 and TRBJ2-7; no clear D gene. The V and J ends lost 8 bases and 2 bases respectively, with 10 bases between them. From germline, CDR1 is MNHGY and CDR2 SAAAGT. The CDR3 has 12 residues. CDR3 nucleotide sequence: TGTGCCAGCGTCGGGCCAGCCTACGAGCAGTACTTC. This translates into CASVGPAYEQYF.

This chain joins TRBV10-1 and TRBJ2-1; D is unclear. This CDR3 region has 13 residues. The germline V gene has CDR1 WNHNN and CDR2 SYGVQD (reference sequence). Trimming took off 4 bases at V and 0 bases at J, with 4 bases between the two ends. The CDR3 nucleotides are TGCGCCAGCAGTGTCGACTCCTACAATGAGCAGTTCTTC. This gives the protein CASSVDSYNEQFF.

The chain has TRBV7-9 and TRBJ2-7; 8 positions agree with TRBD1. J was trimmed by 3 bases and V by 3 bases; bases with no gene match: 7. There are 15 residues in the CDR3. CDR1 and CDR2 from the germline V gene are SEHNR and FQNEAQ (reference sequence). The CDR3 here is CASSFRDRPLYEQYF. CDR3 bases: TGTGCCAGCAGCTTCAGGGACAGGCCTCTCTACGAGCAGTACTTC.

To note about this clone: A read error may produce the germline difference seen at one junction end. The chain combines TRBV6-1 with TRBJ1-1; 7 bases align to TRBD1. Germline values: CDR1 MNHNS, CDR2 SASEGT. The CDR3 covers 13 residues. The CDR3 bases are TGTGCCAGCAGTGAAGCGCGTCAGGGGGGGATAGTCTTT. Translating gives CASSEARQGGIVF.